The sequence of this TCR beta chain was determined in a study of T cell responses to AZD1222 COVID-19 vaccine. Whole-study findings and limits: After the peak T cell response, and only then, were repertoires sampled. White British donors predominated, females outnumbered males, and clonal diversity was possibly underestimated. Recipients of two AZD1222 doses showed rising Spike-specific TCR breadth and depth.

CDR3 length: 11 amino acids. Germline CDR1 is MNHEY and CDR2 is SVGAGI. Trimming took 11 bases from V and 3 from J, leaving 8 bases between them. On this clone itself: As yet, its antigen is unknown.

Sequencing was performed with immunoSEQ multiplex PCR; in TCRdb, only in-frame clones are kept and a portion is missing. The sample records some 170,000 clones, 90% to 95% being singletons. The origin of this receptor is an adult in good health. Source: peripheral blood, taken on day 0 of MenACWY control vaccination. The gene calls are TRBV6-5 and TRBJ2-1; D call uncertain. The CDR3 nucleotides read TGTGCCCTCCGAGTCTACAATGAGCAGTTCTTC. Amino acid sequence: CALRVYNEQFF.